The 18 T cell receptor beta chains below all came from one sample that was sequenced in a study of blood T cell repertoires in COVID-19. Method: immunoSEQ multiplex PCR; TCRdb's copy keeps in-frame clones and lacks some. The sample lists 150,000 to 200,000 clones; around nine tenths were seen once. The sequenced sample was peripheral blood. All receptors derive from a woman of 80 years or more with COVID-19, enrolled during active disease.

V usage is TRBV19 and J usage is TRBJ1-4, with a possible D match to TRBD1 (5 bases). Trimming took off 10 bases at V and 5 bases at J, with 14 bases between the two ends. In germline, CDR1 is LNHDA, CDR2 SQIVND (reference sequence). The CDR3 is 13 residues long. CDR3 bases: TGTGCCACCCGACGGGACTGGAATGAAAAACTGTTTTTT. It translates to CATRRDWNEKLFF.

The chain has TRBV9 and TRBJ2-2; D is perhaps TRBD1 (6 bases). The CDR3 spans 14 residues. Trimming pared 0 bases from V and 11 bases from J, leaving 14 bases between. CDR1 SGDLS and CDR2 YYNGEE come from the germline V gene. The CDR3 coding sequence is TGTGCCAGCAGCGTAGCCGACAGGAGCGGCGAGCTGTTTTTT. It is translated as CASSVADRSGELFF.

J is TRBJ2-5 and V is TRBV14, with D possibly TRBD1 on 5 matching bases. Germline values: CDR1 SGHDN, CDR2 FVKESK. This CDR3 contains 12 residues. V shed 2 bases and J shed 5 bases, with 6 bases lying between them. The CDR3 reads CASSQRGETQYF. In DNA, the CDR3 is TGTGCCAGCAGCCAAAGGGGTGAGACCCAGTACTTC.

This clone was found once. The chain links TRBV9 to TRBJ2-7, with no clear D. The CDR3 spans 15 residues. V was shortened by 0 bases and J by 2 bases, with 12 bases between the two germline ends. Germline V gene sequence: CDR1 SGDLS, CDR2 YYNGEE. The CDR3 region is CASSVGRSLAYEQYF. CDR3 DNA: TGTGCCAGCAGCGTAGGTCGGAGCCTGGCCTACGAGCAGTACTTC.

The V and J genes are TRBV29-1 and TRBJ2-7; TRBD1 might be the D (6 bases). Between the trimmed V and J ends, which lost 4 bases and 1 base, there was a span of 8 bases. Germline CDR1 is SQVTM and CDR2 is ANQGSEA. The CDR3 sequence is 12 residues long. CDR3 coding DNA: TGCAGCGTTGGACAGGATTCCTACGAGCAGTACTTC. This sequence encodes CSVGQDSYEQYF.

The gene calls are TRBV6-1 and TRBJ2-1, with D unclear. CDR3 length equals 11 residues. Germline lookup yields CDR1 MNHNS and CDR2 SASEGT. V lost 1 base and J lost 9, with 4 bases in between. In DNA, the CDR3 is TGTGCCAGCAGTGAAGACGGTGAGCAGTTCTTC. Translating it yields CASSEDGEQFF.

The genes are TRBV7-8 and TRBJ2-7; TRBD2 matches 13 bases. Trimming removed 5 bases from V and 5 bases from J; junction bases left unmatched: 6. The CDR3 contains 15 residues. Germline-derived CDR1 and CDR2 are SGHVS and FQNEAQ. CDR3 sequence (DNA): TGTGCCAGCAGCCTCGGGACTAGCGGGATCAACGAGCAGTACTTC. Amino acids: CASSLGTSGINEQYF.

The rearrangement joins TRBV9 to TRBJ2-1; D is undetermined. The CDR3 has 13 amino acids. With 1 base removed from V and 3 bases from J, the gap between germline ends came to 5 bases. Germline CDR1 is SGDLS and CDR2 is YYNGEE. This CDR3 is CASSVNSYNEQFF. The CDR3 DNA sequence: TGTGCCAGCAGCGTAAACAGCTACAATGAGCAGTTCTTC.

The V and J genes are TRBV15 and TRBJ2-3, with D hard to call. Trimming took 4 bases from V and 6 from J, leaving 8 bases between them. CDR3 length equals 12 residues. Per the germline V gene, CDR1 is LNHNV and CDR2 is YYDKDF (reference sequence). The DNA of the CDR3 is TGTGCCACCAGCATACCCCGGGATACGCAGTATTTT. It is translated as CATSIPRDTQYF.

The chain has TRBV5-1 and TRBJ2-1; 10 nucleotides align to TRBD2. This CDR3 is 17 amino acids long. Unmatched junction bases numbered 9, after V lost 4 bases and J lost 2 bases. Germline CDR1 SGHRS, CDR2 YFSETQ. As DNA, the CDR3 is TGCGCCAGCAGCCCATTAGCGGGAGGATCCGCCTACAATGAGCAGTTCTTC. Translation gives CASSPLAGGSAYNEQFF.

The chain carries TRBV7-2 and TRBJ2-1, with 8 nucleotides matching TRBD1. Per germline, CDR1 SGHTA and CDR2 FQGNSA. V trimming: 1 base; J trimming: 6 bases; junction bases outside the gene matches: 5. This CDR3 comprises 15 residues. CDR3 loop: CASSLVPTGVNEQFF. The CDR3 DNA follows: TGTGCCAGCAGCTTAGTACCGACAGGGGTCAATGAGCAGTTCTTC.

The rearrangement links TRBV5-4 to TRBJ1-3; D not resolved. V was cut by 0 bases and J by 0 bases, with 4 bases left in between. The CDR3 length is 14 residues. In germline, CDR1 is SGHNT, CDR2 YYREEE (reference sequence). In nucleotides, the CDR3 is TGTGCCAGCAGCTTGGGTCGCTCTGGAAACACCATATATTTT. Its protein product is CASSLGRSGNTIYF.

The genes are TRBV7-2 and TRBJ2-1; 7 bases agree with TRBD1. The V gene's germline CDR1 is SGHTA and CDR2 FQGNSA. Trimming at V came to 4 bases and at J to 4 bases, leaving 7 bases not matched to a gene. This CDR3 comprises 15 residues. CDR3 DNA: TGTGCCAGCAGCTCCCAAGGGGGCGCGTACAATGAGCAGTTCTTC. It yields the protein CASSSQGGAYNEQFF. Supplemented by reference TRBV7-2 and TRBJ2-1, the full variable domain reads GAGVSQSPSNKVTEKGKDVELRCDPISGHTALYWYRQSLGQGLEFLIYFQGNSAPDKSGLPSDRFSAERTGGSVSTLTIQRTQQEDSAVYLCASSSQGGAYNEQFFGPGTRLTVL.

This chain links TRBV9 with TRBJ1-2, with TRBD1 as a possible D gene (5 bases). Germline V gene sequence: CDR1 SGDLS, CDR2 YYNGEE. Trimming took off 0 bases at V and 4 bases at J, with 16 bases between the two ends. This CDR3 is 16 amino acids long. The CDR3 region is CASSVAPGSGAYGYTF. DNA for the CDR3: TGTGCCAGCAGCGTAGCTCCGGGTAGCGGGGCCTATGGCTACACCTTC.

The CDR3 sequence is CASSLRVGAEAFF. The CDR3 DNA sequence: TGTGCCAGCAGTCTCAGGGTAGGGGCTGAAGCTTTCTTT. V is TRBV6-5 and J is TRBJ1-1; maybe TRBD1 (5 bases). CDR1 is MNHEY, CDR2 SVGAGI, per germline. The CDR3 consists of 13 residues. V lost 5 bases, J lost 6 bases, and 13 bases lay in between.

The J gene is TRBJ2-2, the V gene TRBV19; 14 bases map to TRBD2. The length of the CDR3 is 15 residues. Germline assignment: CDR1 LNHDA and CDR2 SQIVND (reference sequence). Losses at the gene ends were 6 bases for V and 10 bases for J; bases not matched to a gene: 7. CDR3 nucleotide sequence: TGTGCCAGTAGGGGACTAGCGGGAGAAATGTCGGAGCTGTTTTTT. Translation: CASRGLAGEMSELFF.

The chain employs TRBV9 and TRBJ2-2; 8 bases align to TRBD2. This CDR3 has 16 residues. Germline CDR1 and CDR2: SGDLS and YYNGEE. The trim removed 2 bases at V and 4 bases at J, leaving 7 bases unmatched. In DNA form, the CDR3 reads TGTGCCAGCAGCGTGGAAAGCGGGAGCCCCACCGGGGAGCTGTTTTTT. Its translation is CASSVESGSPTGELFF.

V is TRBV6-2 or TRBV6-3 and J is TRBJ1-2; 10 positions match TRBD1. The length of the CDR3 is 15 residues. J gave up 5 bases and V 5 bases, and 8 bases lay outside the gene matches. CDR1 and CDR2 from the germline V gene are MNHEY and SVGEGT. For the CDR3, the DNA is TGTGCCAGCAGTCGTACCGGGACAGGGGTTTATGGCTACACCTTC. Protein: CASSRTGTGVYGYTF.